This T cell receptor (beta chain) was sequenced during a study of shared clonotypes between healthy human individuals. Study-wide results and limits: Sequencing depth was expected to influence donor clonotype sharing. A limitation of the genetic and exposure-history diversity represented arose from few donors.

Splitting the CD4+ cells yielded a CD45RA+ naive subset and a CD45RA-negative memory subset. The CDR3 consists of 14 residues. V lost 2 bases and J lost 5; bases outside the gene matches: 6. Germline CDR1 SGHRS, CDR2 YFSETQ. To note about this clone: No antigen is known for it.

Approximately 30,000 T cell genomes (about 0.2 ug DNA) went into each sorted-subset replicate. Using immunoSEQ multiplex PCR, the repertoire was profiled, and TCRdb retains in-frame clones only, with some absent. The sample records over a million clones, around 97% being singletons. The receptor was derived from a man aged 25-45 years in good health. V is TRBV5-1 and J is TRBJ2-7; 8 bases match TRBD1. The sequenced sample consisted of naive CD4+ T cells sorted from blood. Subset denoted: CD45RA+ positively selected. The CDR3 DNA reads as TGCGCCAGCAGCTTCGAGGCACAGGGGGACGAGCAGTACTTC. Translated, it gives CASSFEAQGDEQYF.